This T cell receptor beta chain was documented in a study of T cell clonotyping in hematopoietic cell transplantation. This sample's time point: recipient sample about 28 days before transplant, after cytoreduction. Germline V CDR1 and CDR2: PRHDT, FYEKMQ (reference sequence). This CDR3 spans 14 amino acids. V lost 4 bases, J lost 4 bases, and 10 bases lay in between. Method: immunoSEQ multiplex PCR; TCRdb's copy keeps in-frame clones and lacks some. The profile covers 30,000 to 40,000 clones, with roughly 94% appearing a single time and around 1.5% taken by the ten largest. This specimen consisted of peripheral blood mononuclear cells, obtained before stem cell transplant. V gene TRBV13 combines with J gene TRBJ2-2; D assignment may be TRBD1 or TRBD2 (5 bases each). The receptor comes from a man between 35 and 55 years old with chronic myeloid leukemia. Some clones in this sample may be carry-over from other donors' samples. The CDR3 DNA reads as TGTGCCAGCAGCTGGAGAGGGGTCACCGGGGAGCTGTTTTTT. This sequence encodes CASSWRGVTGELFF.